The 31 T cell receptor beta chains below were found in one sample sequenced in a study of persistence of HIV-infected CD4 T cells. These receptors have no known antigen. An overlapping HIV-1 Gag peptide pool stimulated these cells at 0.95 to 1 ug/peptide/mL. Sorting selected CD4+ T cells upregulating both CD40 ligand and CD69. The immunoSEQ assay was version 4, run in survey mode. Repertoires were generated with immunoSEQ multiplex PCR, while TCRdb's copy carries only in-frame clones and drops some. This sample has roughly 9,100 clones; approximately 82% occur once, and the top ten carry approximately 2%. Source: CD4+ T cells sorted from PBMCs after approximately 19-hour stimulation, taken from a patient who received antiretroviral therapy. Every receptor here comes from an adult woman with HIV who was CMV-seropositive.

The chain employs TRBV9 and TRBJ2-2; D is possibly TRBD2 (7 bases). V was trimmed by 0 bases and J by 6 bases, leaving 15 bases between them. The CDR3 length is 16 residues. Looked up from germline, CDR1 is SGDLS and CDR2 is YYNGEE. The CDR3 sequence: CASSVATGGPPGELFF. The CDR3 region has the DNA TGTGCCAGCAGCGTAGCTACCGGGGGGCCCCCCGGGGAGCTGTTTTTT. Combining the CDR3 with reference TRBV9 and TRBJ2-2 gives the whole variable domain DSGVTQTPKHLITATGQRVTLRCSPRSGDLSVYWYQQSLDQGLQFLIQYYNGEERAKGNILERFSAQQFPDLHSELNLSSLELGDSALYFCASSVATGGPPGELFFGEGSRLTVL.

V is TRBV6-5 and J is TRBJ2-7; maybe TRBD1 (6 bases). CDR1 and CDR2 (germline): MNHEY, SVGAGI. The CDR3 is 13 amino acids. The ends were cut back, 7 bases at V and 1 base at J, with 11 bases in the middle. DNA for the CDR3: TGTGCCAGCACTCAGAGGGGGTCCTACGAGCAGTACTTC. Translation: CASTQRGSYEQYF.

The chain joins TRBV5-8 to TRBJ1-1; D not certain. The CDR3 is 13 residues long. The V and J ends lost 3 bases and 4 bases respectively, with 10 bases between them. Germline lookup yields CDR1 SGHTS and CDR2 YDEGEE. The DNA of the CDR3 is TGTGCCAGCAGCTCCGATCGGGGCACTGAAGCTTTCTTT. Translating it yields CASSSDRGTEAFF.

The chain employs TRBV5-1 and TRBJ2-6, with D perhaps TRBD1 (5 bases). Germline V CDR1 and CDR2: SGHRS, YFSETQ. The CDR3 totals 16 residues. Trimming cost V 5 bases and J 0 bases, with 12 bases left between them. In nucleotides, the CDR3 is TGCGCCAGCAGGTTACAGGTAACCTCTGGGGCCAACGTCCTGACTTTC. It specifies CASRLQVTSGANVLTF.

The chain joins TRBV28 to TRBJ1-5; 10 nucleotides line up with TRBD1. The CDR3 has 16 residues. The germline gives CDR1 MDHEN, CDR2 SYDVKM. J gave up 2 bases and V 6 bases, and 7 bases lay outside the gene matches. The CDR3 sequence is CASSKGQGVGNQPQHF. The DNA of the CDR3 is TGTGCCAGCAGCAAAGGACAGGGGGTCGGCAATCAGCCCCAGCATTTT.

The rearrangement links TRBV6-6 to TRBJ1-3; TRBD1 agrees at 10 bases. V lost 6 bases and J lost 8; bases outside the gene matches: 7. This CDR3 has 14 residues. Germline V gene data show CDR1 as MNHNY and CDR2 as SVGAGI (reference sequence). CDR3 in amino acids: CASSPGQGKDTIYF. CDR3 nucleotides: TGTGCCAGCAGCCCGGGACAGGGGAAAGACACCATATATTTT.

The chain uses TRBV5-5 and TRBJ1-1; 11 nucleotides agree with TRBD1. J gave up 3 bases and V 4 bases, and 5 bases lay outside the gene matches. Germline CDR1 SGHKS, CDR2 YYEKEE (reference sequence). The CDR3 contains 15 residues. The CDR3 DNA reads TGTGCCAGCAGCACCGGGACAGGGGGGCACACTGAAGCTTTCTTT. Translating gives CASSTGTGGHTEAFF. Based on the CDR3 plus reference TRBV5-5 and TRBJ1-1, the full variable domain is DAGVTQSPTHLIKTRGQQVTLRCSPISGHKSVSWYQQVLGQGPQFIFQYYEKEERGRGNFPDRFSARQFPNYSSELNVNALLLGDSALYLCASSTGTGGHTEAFFGQGTRLTVV.

CDR3 protein: CASSPTTGVLIQPQHF. DNA for the CDR3: TGTGCCAGCAGTCCGACGACAGGGGTGCTTATACAGCCCCAGCATTTT. This chain connects TRBV28 to TRBJ1-5, with 8 bases fitting TRBD1. CDR1 MDHEN and CDR2 SYDVKM come from the germline V gene. V was clipped by 5 bases and J by 7 bases; unmatched bases: 13. This CDR3 has 16 amino acids.

The chain links TRBV19 to TRBJ1-1, with D possibly matching TRBD1 (6 bases). This CDR3 comprises 13 residues. Trimming shortened V by 4 bases and J by 0 bases, and 6 bases separated the two germline ends. Germline V lookup: CDR1 LNHDA, CDR2 SQIVND (reference sequence). In nucleotides, the CDR3 is TGTGCCAGTAGTAGGACAGTGAACACTGAAGCTTTCTTT. Its protein product is CASSRTVNTEAFF.

V and J are TRBV6-6 and TRBJ1-2, with TRBD1 matching over 9 bases. Germline CDR1 MNHNY, CDR2 SVGAGI (reference sequence). The V and J ends lost 6 bases and 4 bases, in that order; junction bases with no gene match: 9. This CDR3 spans 15 amino acids. The CDR3 region is CASRGQGSSSYGYTF. The CDR3 region has the DNA TGTGCCAGCAGGGGACAGGGTTCTTCCAGCTATGGCTACACCTTC.

In its sample, this clone was seen a few times. V gene TRBV9 combines with J gene TRBJ1-1; D unresolved. Germline lookup yields CDR1 SGDLS and CDR2 YYNGEE. V lost 1 base and J lost 5, with 9 bases in between. The CDR3 totals 13 residues. CDR3 protein: CASSVSWGTEAFF. Here the CDR3 DNA reads TGTGCCAGCAGCGTATCATGGGGAACTGAAGCTTTCTTT.

The sample holds a few counts of this clone. The chain is built from TRBV10-3 and TRBJ2-3; D is unclear. The V gene's germline CDR1 is ENHRY and CDR2 SYGVKD. Between the trimmed V and J ends, which lost 6 bases and 1 base, there was a span of 5 bases. The CDR3 totals 12 residues. CDR3: CAISLRTDTQYF. The CDR3 DNA is TGTGCCATCAGCCTGCGCACAGATACGCAGTATTTT.

This chain joins TRBV19 and TRBJ2-1, with 12 bases matching TRBD2. V shed 9 bases and J 3 bases; nucleotides not matched to a gene: 12. CDR1 and CDR2 from the germline V gene are LNHDA and SQIVND (reference sequence). CDR3 length equals 17 residues. The CDR3 region has the DNA TGTGCCAGGGGATGGCTAGCGGGGGGGCCCGTCTACAATGAGCAGTTCTTC. Protein: CARGWLAGGPVYNEQFF.

The chain is built from TRBV6-2 or TRBV6-3 and TRBJ2-1; D call uncertain. CDR1 is MNHEY, CDR2 SVGEGT, per germline. V was shortened by 0 bases and J by 12 bases, with 18 bases between the two germline ends. The CDR3 covers 15 residues. The CDR3 coding sequence is TGTGCCAGCAGTTACTCGACGCGCGTTCGGGTGGGGCAGTTCTTC. Translation gives CASSYSTRVRVGQFF.

The rearrangement joins TRBV6-5 to TRBJ2-3, with D perhaps being TRBD1 or TRBD2 (5 bases each). Germline loops: CDR1 MNHEY, CDR2 SVGAGI. V lost 0 bases and J 4 bases, leaving 14 bases between the germline ends. The CDR3 is 16 residues long. CDR3 nucleotide sequence: TGTGCCAGCAGTTACTCGAAAGAGGGGTTCGCAGATACGCAGTATTTT. This gives the protein CASSYSKEGFADTQYF.

The chain is built from TRBV15 and TRBJ2-4; TRBD1 matches 9 bases. The CDR3 is 17 residues long. Per germline, CDR1 LNHNV and CDR2 YYDKDF (reference sequence). With 2 bases clipped from V and 1 base from J, the junction kept 6 bases outside the gene matches. CDR3 protein: CATSRRGQGKAKNIQYF. The CDR3 DNA sequence: TGTGCCACCAGCAGACGCGGACAGGGGAAGGCCAAAAACATTCAGTACTTC.

The J gene is TRBJ2-1, the V gene TRBV5-4; maybe TRBD2 (6 bases). This CDR3 region has 16 residues. Trimming left V 3 bases short and J 9 bases short, with 22 bases between. Per germline, CDR1 SGHNT and CDR2 YYREEE (reference sequence). CDR3 nucleotide sequence: TGTGCCAGCAGCTCAGGGACCCTTAGCGGATCAGGTGAGCAGTTCTTC. Its translation: CASSSGTLSGSGEQFF. The variable domain in full, with the rest retrieved from reference TRBV5-4 and TRBJ2-1, is ETGVTQSPTHLIKTRGQQVTLRCSSQSGHNTVSWYQQALGQGPQFIFQYYREEENGRGNFPPRFSGLQFPNYSSELNVNALELDDSALYLCASSSGTLSGSGEQFFGPGTRLTVL.

V and J are TRBV28 and TRBJ1-1; D not resolved. Germline CDR1 is MDHEN and CDR2 is SYDVKM. The CDR3 is made up of 13 amino acids. V lost 4 bases to trimming and J lost 1 base, with 7 bases between them. CDR3 sequence: CASSSQPNTEAFF. The CDR3 bases are TGTGCCAGCAGTTCACAGCCGAACACTGAAGCTTTCTTT. The full variable domain, completed using reference TRBV28 and TRBJ1-1, is DVKVTQSSRYLVKRTGEKVFLECVQDMDHENMFWYRQDPGLGLRLIYFSYDVKMKEKGDIPEGYSVSREKKERFSLILESASTNQTSMYLCASSSQPNTEAFFGQGTRLTVV.

This clone appeared a few times. The rearrangement joins TRBV30 to TRBJ1-1; 8 nucleotides agree with TRBD1. Germline V gene data show CDR1 as GTSNPN and CDR2 as SVGIG (reference sequence). J gave up 2 bases and V 3 bases, and 14 bases lay outside the gene matches. There are 17 residues in the CDR3. The CDR3 is CAWSRWGRGRRNTEAFF. The CDR3, as DNA: TGTGCCTGGAGCCGGTGGGGCAGGGGGCGAAGAAACACTGAAGCTTTCTTT.

J is TRBJ1-2 and V is TRBV12-3 or TRBV12-4; 7 bases align to TRBD1. This CDR3 spans 13 amino acids. After removal of 3 bases from V and 13 bases from J, the junction contained 11 bases not matched to a gene. CDR3 in amino acids: CASSFSSDRRSTF. DNA of the CDR3: TGTGCCAGCAGTTTCAGTTCGGACAGGCGTAGCACCTTC.

The rearrangement uses TRBV18 and TRBJ1-6; a weak D match, TRBD1 (6 bases). The CDR3 contains 13 residues. Trimming removed 5 bases from V and 7 bases from J, with 9 bases in between. The germline V gene encodes CDR1 KGHSH and CDR2 LQKENI. CDR3 region: CASSSQGNSPLHF. The DNA for the CDR3 is TGTGCCAGCTCATCCCAGGGGAATTCACCCCTCCACTTT.

This clone came up once. The gene calls are TRBV11-3 and TRBJ2-3; no firm D call. Between the trimmed V and J ends, which lost 5 bases and 2 bases, there was a span of 2 bases. The germline V gene has CDR1 SGHNT and CDR2 YENEEA. This CDR3 is 11 amino acids long. CDR3: CASSATDTQYF. CDR3 DNA sequence: TGTGCCAGCAGCGCCACAGATACGCAGTATTTT.

The rearrangement joins TRBV5-1 to TRBJ1-1, with 8 bases lining up with TRBD1. Per germline, CDR1 SGHRS and CDR2 YFSETQ. The CDR3 extends over 17 amino acids. The V gene end was trimmed by 6 bases and the J gene end by 5 bases; junction bases not matched to a gene: 18. In DNA form, the CDR3 reads TGCGCCAGCACTTTCCTAGCAGGGGGCCCAAGGGGGACTGAAGCTTTCTTT. Translation gives CASTFLAGGPRGTEAFF.

This chain joins TRBV4-3 and TRBJ2-2; TRBD1 matches at 10 bases. V lost 2 bases, J lost 4 bases, and 4 bases stayed unmatched. This CDR3 region has 16 residues. Per the germline V gene, CDR1 is LGHNA and CDR2 is YSLEER. The CDR3 here is CASSQFRDRGTGELFF. In DNA form, the CDR3 reads TGCGCCAGCAGCCAATTCCGGGACAGGGGCACCGGGGAGCTGTTTTTT.

This clone rates as large. V usage is TRBV5-1 and J usage is TRBJ2-5; the match to TRBD2 covers 9 bases. Unmatched junction bases numbered 6, after V lost 4 bases and J lost 5 bases. This CDR3 has 14 amino acids. The germline gives CDR1 SGHRS, CDR2 YFSETQ. This chain's CDR3 is CASSISGSGETQYF. CDR3 bases: TGCGCCAGCAGCATTAGCGGGAGCGGGGAGACCCAGTACTTC.

The genes are TRBV18 and TRBJ2-5; D not resolved. This CDR3 contains 14 residues. V lost 0 bases and J 5 bases, leaving 10 bases between the germline ends. The germline V gene has CDR1 KGHSH and CDR2 LQKENI. Here the CDR3 DNA reads TGTGCCAGCTCACCACCGAATGGGTGGGAGACCCAGTACTTC. Translated: CASSPPNGWETQYF.

Only a few counts were recorded for this clone. The chain links TRBV29-1 to TRBJ1-2; maybe TRBD1 (6 bases). This CDR3 comprises 14 residues. V was cut by 4 bases and J by 7 bases, with 19 bases left in between. CDR1 SQVTM and CDR2 ANQGSEA come from the germline V gene. CDR3 amino acids: CSVAVNRDSSGYTF. CDR3 bases: TGCAGCGTTGCAGTTAACAGGGATTCAAGTGGCTACACCTTC. Drawing the rest from reference TRBV29-1 and TRBJ1-2, the complete variable domain is SAVISQKPSRDICQRGTSLTIQCQVDSQVTMMFWYRQQPGQSLTLIATANQGSEATYESGFVIDKFPISRPNLTFSTLTVSNMSPEDSSIYLCSVAVNRDSSGYTFGSGTRLTVV.

The chain joins TRBV2 to TRBJ2-2; D is ambiguous. Germline values: CDR1 SNHLY, CDR2 FYNNEI. CDR3 length: 13 amino acids. V was clipped by 7 bases and J by 4 bases, with 10 bases between them. The CDR3 spells CASTLGTTGELFF. CDR3 nucleotides: TGTGCCAGCACCCTAGGTACCACCGGGGAGCTGTTTTTT.

This clone was picked up one time. V is TRBV19 and J is TRBJ2-3; 8 bases line up with TRBD2. Germline V gene lookup returns CDR1 LNHDA and CDR2 SQIVND (reference sequence). Trimming removed 3 bases from V and 0 bases from J; junction bases left unmatched: 8. The length of the CDR3 is 17 residues. The chain's CDR3 is CASSIGSSGFSTDTQYF. The CDR3 region has the DNA TGTGCCAGTAGTATCGGGTCTAGCGGGTTTAGCACAGATACGCAGTATTTT.

This sequence joins TRBV7-2 and TRBJ2-1; 10 positions agree with TRBD1. Germline V gene lookup returns CDR1 SGHTA and CDR2 FQGNSA. The CDR3 sequence is 15 residues long. Unmatched junction bases numbered 6, after V lost 1 base and J lost 9 bases. The CDR3 sequence: CASSLGGQGISEQFF. The CDR3 DNA reads TGTGCCAGCAGCTTAGGGGGACAGGGGATTTCTGAGCAGTTCTTC.

The V call is TRBV7-2, the J call TRBJ1-2; possible D gene TRBD1, 5 bases. V gave up 4 bases and J gave up 3 bases, with 9 bases separating them. Germline values: CDR1 SGHTA, CDR2 FQGNSA. This CDR3 comprises 13 residues. In DNA form, the CDR3 reads TGTGCCAGCAGCTCGGGGGGTTACTATGGCTACACCTTC. The encoded protein is CASSSGGYYGYTF.